A selection of T cell receptor beta chains follows, all from one sample in a study of beta chain features in type 1 diabetes. Profiled with immunoSEQ multiplex PCR; TCRdb holds only in-frame clones, not every one. The table shows approximately 380,000 clones, with more than 13% occurring only once. The sequenced material came from naive CD4+ T cells from blood. These receptors came from a woman aged 18-29 years in good health. Each CDR3 is given with its conserved first and last residue. D genes are given only for firm matches. Clone size is given for some rows only: seen once, a few or many times, or a class if the clone is expanded.

v_call: TRBV27
clone_size: NA
j_call: TRBJ1-2
d_call: TRBD1
cdr3_aa: CASGLRTGREGYTF
cdr3_nt: TGTGCCAGCGGGCTTCGGACAGGGAGGGAAGGCTACACCTTC

v_call: TRBV5-4
clone_size: few
j_call: TRBJ2-1
d_call: TRBD1
cdr3_aa: CASSRDRKGNEQFF
cdr3_nt: TGTGCCAGCAGCAGGGACAGGAAGGGCAATGAGCAGTTCTTC

v_call: TRBV4-2
clone_size: few
j_call: TRBJ2-7
d_call: NA
cdr3_aa: CASSQDERKSYEQYF
cdr3_nt: TGTGCCAGCAGCCAAGATGAGCGGAAGAGCTACGAGCAGTACTTC

v_call: TRBV27
clone_size: NA
j_call: TRBJ1-3
d_call: NA
cdr3_aa: CASGSTGRRNTIYF
cdr3_nt: TGTGCCAGCGGGTCCACAGGTCGGAGAAACACCATATATTTT

v_call: TRBV4-1
clone_size: NA
j_call: TRBJ2-6
d_call: NA
cdr3_aa: CASSHYPGTAGANVLTF
cdr3_nt: TGCGCCAGCAGCCACTACCCAGGGACTGCAGGGGCCAACGTCCTGACTTTC

v_call: TRBV18
clone_size: NA
j_call: TRBJ2-1
d_call: TRBD2
cdr3_aa: CASSLTSGTYNEQFF
cdr3_nt: TGTGCCAGCTCGCTAACTAGCGGGACTTACAATGAGCAGTTCTTC

v_call: TRBV6-6
clone_size: NA
j_call: TRBJ2-7
d_call: TRBD2
cdr3_aa: CASSFGGRVYEQYF
cdr3_nt: TGTGCCAGCAGTTTTGGCGGGAGGGTTTACGAGCAGTACTTC

v_call: TRBV18
clone_size: NA
j_call: TRBJ1-2
d_call: NA
cdr3_aa: CASSPKAGESYGYTF
cdr3_nt: TGTGCCAGCTCACCAAAGGCAGGGGAAAGCTATGGCTACACCTTC

v_call: TRBV18
clone_size: few
j_call: TRBJ1-2
d_call: NA
cdr3_aa: CASSPSDGYTF
cdr3_nt: TGTGCCAGCTCACCGAGCGATGGCTACACCTTC

v_call: TRBV7-2
clone_size: NA
j_call: TRBJ2-5
d_call: NA
cdr3_aa: CASSLGSWFRETQYF
cdr3_nt: TGTGCCAGCAGCTTAGGGAGTTGGTTCCGGGAGACCCAGTACTTC

v_call: TRBV29-1
clone_size: NA
j_call: TRBJ2-1
d_call: TRBD2
cdr3_aa: CSAVLAGGSYNEQFF
cdr3_nt: TGCAGCGCCGTTCTAGCGGGGGGATCCTACAATGAGCAGTTCTTC

v_call: TRBV5-1
clone_size: few
j_call: TRBJ2-7
d_call: NA
cdr3_aa: CASSSTGPREQYF
cdr3_nt: TGCGCCAGCAGCTCTACAGGGCCTCGAGAGCAGTACTTC

v_call: TRBV28
clone_size: few
j_call: TRBJ2-5
d_call: NA
cdr3_aa: CASSSLPGIETQYF
cdr3_nt: TGTGCCAGCAGTTCCCTCCCAGGGATAGAGACCCAGTACTTC

v_call: TRBV28
clone_size: NA
j_call: TRBJ2-2
d_call: NA
cdr3_aa: CASSNRRNTGELFF
cdr3_nt: TGTGCCAGCAGCAACCGCAGGAACACCGGGGAGCTGTTTTTT

v_call: TRBV7-2
clone_size: NA
j_call: TRBJ2-1
d_call: NA
cdr3_aa: CASSLTGSSYNEQFF
cdr3_nt: TGTGCCAGCAGCTTAACGGGGAGCTCCTACAATGAGCAGTTCTTC

v_call: TRBV7-9
clone_size: NA
j_call: TRBJ2-7
d_call: TRBD2
cdr3_aa: CASSLVASGTYEQYF
cdr3_nt: TGTGCCAGCAGCTTAGTAGCTAGCGGAACCTACGAGCAGTACTTC

v_call: TRBV27
clone_size: few
j_call: TRBJ2-7
d_call: NA
cdr3_aa: CASSLTGTSYEQYF
cdr3_nt: TGTGCCAGCAGCCTCACAGGGACCTCCTACGAGCAGTACTTC

v_call: TRBV29-1
clone_size: few
j_call: TRBJ1-5
d_call: NA
cdr3_aa: CSVDTPGQPQHF
cdr3_nt: TGCAGCGTTGACACCCCGGGTCAGCCCCAGCATTTT

v_call: TRBV7-2
clone_size: NA
j_call: TRBJ2-5
d_call: NA
cdr3_aa: CASSYMRGETQYF
cdr3_nt: TGTGCCAGCAGCTATATGAGGGGGGAGACCCAGTACTTC

v_call: TRBV5-1
clone_size: NA
j_call: TRBJ1-4
d_call: NA
cdr3_aa: CASSLAGGEKLFF
cdr3_nt: TGCGCCAGCAGCTTGGCGGGAGGTGAAAAACTGTTTTTT

v_call: TRBV19
clone_size: few
j_call: TRBJ2-1
d_call: NA
cdr3_aa: CASSMSPAFYNEQFF
cdr3_nt: TGTGCCAGTAGTATGAGCCCAGCGTTCTACAATGAGCAGTTCTTC

v_call: TRBV4-1
clone_size: few
j_call: TRBJ2-3
d_call: TRBD1
cdr3_aa: CASSRRTGGTDTQYF
cdr3_nt: TGCGCCAGCAGCCGACGGACAGGGGGCACAGATACGCAGTATTTT

v_call: TRBV6-4
clone_size: few
j_call: TRBJ1-1
d_call: NA
cdr3_aa: CASSDSKDSAEAFF
cdr3_nt: TGTGCCAGCAGTGACTCAAAGGACTCTGCTGAAGCTTTCTTT

v_call: TRBV18
clone_size: few
j_call: TRBJ1-1
d_call: NA
cdr3_aa: CASSNSENSVGAEAFF
cdr3_nt: TGTGCCAGCTCAAACTCGGAAAACTCCGTGGGCGCTGAAGCTTTCTTT

v_call: TRBV28
clone_size: NA
j_call: TRBJ2-7
d_call: NA
cdr3_aa: CASSSPREQYF
cdr3_nt: TGTGCCAGCAGTTCCCCGAGGGAGCAGTACTTC

v_call: TRBV7-6
clone_size: few
j_call: TRBJ2-3
d_call: NA
cdr3_aa: CASSLGQYTDTQYF
cdr3_nt: TGTGCCAGCAGCCTAGGACAGTACACAGATACGCAGTATTTT

v_call: TRBV13
clone_size: NA
j_call: TRBJ2-2
d_call: TRBD2
cdr3_aa: CASSSAPLAGASTGELFF
cdr3_nt: TGTGCCAGCAGCTCCGCCCCCTTAGCGGGAGCGAGCACCGGGGAGCTGTTTTTT

v_call: TRBV2
clone_size: NA
j_call: TRBJ2-5
d_call: TRBD1
cdr3_aa: CASSGQGTYQETQYF
cdr3_nt: TGTGCCAGCAGTGGACAGGGAACGTACCAAGAGACCCAGTACTTC

v_call: TRBV7-9
clone_size: NA
j_call: TRBJ1-1
d_call: TRBD1
cdr3_aa: CASSSGQGTFF
cdr3_nt: TGTGCCAGCAGCTCGGGACAGGGAACTTTCTTT

v_call: TRBV28
clone_size: NA
j_call: TRBJ2-7
d_call: NA
cdr3_aa: CATRWRINEQYF
cdr3_nt: TGTGCCACCAGGTGGAGGATAAACGAGCAGTACTTC

v_call: TRBV5-1
clone_size: few
j_call: TRBJ2-1
d_call: TRBD2
cdr3_aa: CASSLDIAGGPYNEQFF
cdr3_nt: TGCGCCAGCAGCTTGGACATAGCGGGAGGGCCGTACAATGAGCAGTTCTTC

v_call: TRBV28
clone_size: few
j_call: TRBJ2-1
d_call: TRBD2
cdr3_aa: CASSNGRAEQFF
cdr3_nt: TGTGCCAGCAGCAACGGGAGGGCTGAGCAGTTCTTC

v_call: TRBV18
clone_size: NA
j_call: TRBJ2-1
d_call: TRBD2
cdr3_aa: CASYQRLAGYNNEQFF
cdr3_nt: TGTGCCAGCTACCAGAGGCTAGCGGGATATAACAATGAGCAGTTCTTC

v_call: TRBV27
clone_size: NA
j_call: TRBJ1-3
d_call: TRBD1
cdr3_aa: CASSIRTGGRNTIYF
cdr3_nt: TGTGCCAGCAGTATCCGGACAGGCGGGAGAAACACCATATATTTT

v_call: TRBV11-2
clone_size: few
j_call: TRBJ1-5
d_call: NA
cdr3_aa: CASSLQEGKPQHF
cdr3_nt: TGTGCCAGCAGCCTCCAGGAGGGTAAGCCCCAGCATTTT

v_call: TRBV7-9
clone_size: NA
j_call: TRBJ2-1
d_call: TRBD2
cdr3_aa: CASSPTSGSRDEQFF
cdr3_nt: TGTGCCAGCAGTCCCACTAGCGGGAGTCGGGATGAGCAGTTCTTC

v_call: TRBV2
clone_size: NA
j_call: TRBJ1-2
d_call: NA
cdr3_aa: CASSLNGYGYTF
cdr3_nt: TGTGCCAGCAGTTTAAACGGCTATGGCTACACCTTC

v_call: TRBV30
clone_size: NA
j_call: TRBJ2-1
d_call: NA
cdr3_aa: CAWSFPASVF
cdr3_nt: TGTGCCTGGAGTTTCCCCGCTTCGGTCTTC

v_call: TRBV18
clone_size: NA
j_call: TRBJ1-1
d_call: TRBD1
cdr3_aa: CASSPGTGVNTEAFF
cdr3_nt: TGTGCCAGCTCACCCGGGACAGGGGTGAACACTGAAGCTTTCTTT

v_call: TRBV15
clone_size: few
j_call: TRBJ2-1
d_call: TRBD2
cdr3_aa: CATSQGLAGAVEQFF
cdr3_nt: TGTGCCACCAGCCAGGGACTAGCGGGAGCCGTTGAGCAGTTCTTC

v_call: TRBV15
clone_size: few
j_call: TRBJ2-2
d_call: NA
cdr3_aa: CATSRDPSGELFF
cdr3_nt: TGTGCCACCAGCAGAGATCCATCCGGGGAGCTGTTTTTT

v_call: TRBV30
clone_size: few
j_call: TRBJ1-2
d_call: TRBD1
cdr3_aa: CAWIRGQGLGYTF
cdr3_nt: TGTGCCTGGATAAGGGGGCAGGGTCTTGGCTACACCTTC

v_call: TRBV6-5
clone_size: NA
j_call: TRBJ1-2
d_call: TRBD1
cdr3_aa: CASRLDRGYGYTF
cdr3_nt: TGTGCCAGCAGGCTGGACAGGGGGTATGGCTACACCTTC

v_call: TRBV13
clone_size: few
j_call: TRBJ2-7
d_call: NA
cdr3_aa: CASSLGERSSYEQYF
cdr3_nt: TGTGCCAGCAGCTTAGGTGAACGGAGCTCCTACGAGCAGTACTTC

v_call: TRBV19
clone_size: NA
j_call: TRBJ1-1
d_call: NA
cdr3_aa: CASSIYYRETEAFF
cdr3_nt: TGTGCCAGTAGTATTTACTACAGGGAGACTGAAGCTTTCTTT

v_call: TRBV28
clone_size: few
j_call: TRBJ2-6
d_call: NA
cdr3_aa: CASSSRMTRQASGANVLTF
cdr3_nt: TGTGCCAGCAGTTCTCGAATGACACGACAGGCCTCTGGGGCCAACGTCCTGACTTTC

v_call: TRBV6-5
clone_size: NA
j_call: TRBJ2-1
d_call: NA
cdr3_aa: CASSLRGLSYNEQFF
cdr3_nt: TGTGCCAGCAGCCTACGAGGACTCTCCTACAATGAGCAGTTCTTC

v_call: TRBV7-9
clone_size: NA
j_call: TRBJ2-5
d_call: NA
cdr3_aa: CASSLIWSRGETQYF
cdr3_nt: TGTGCCAGCAGCTTAATTTGGTCTAGAGGAGAGACCCAGTACTTC

v_call: TRBV18
clone_size: NA
j_call: TRBJ2-4
d_call: TRBD2
cdr3_aa: CASSPIPPSSGRANIQYF
cdr3_nt: TGTGCCAGCTCACCAATCCCCCCGTCTAGCGGGAGGGCCAACATTCAGTACTTC

v_call: TRBV4-1
clone_size: NA
j_call: TRBJ2-1
d_call: NA
cdr3_aa: CASSRDGSSYNEQFF
cdr3_nt: TGCGCCAGCAGCCGAGACGGGAGCTCCTACAATGAGCAGTTCTTC

v_call: TRBV25-1
clone_size: NA
j_call: TRBJ2-1
d_call: NA
cdr3_aa: CASTGSSYNEQFF
cdr3_nt: TGTGCCAGCACCGGGTCCTCCTACAATGAGCAGTTCTTC

v_call: TRBV2
clone_size: NA
j_call: TRBJ1-1
d_call: NA
cdr3_aa: CASSARRDTEAFF
cdr3_nt: TGTGCCAGCAGCGCCAGACGGGACACTGAAGCTTTCTTT

v_call: TRBV28
clone_size: few
j_call: TRBJ2-5
d_call: TRBD1
cdr3_aa: CASSLGPGQGAETQYF
cdr3_nt: TGTGCCAGCAGTTTAGGACCGGGACAGGGGGCGGAGACCCAGTACTTC

v_call: TRBV28
clone_size: few
j_call: TRBJ1-2
d_call: TRBD1
cdr3_aa: CASSQGQGSHYGYTF
cdr3_nt: TGTGCCAGCAGCCAAGGACAGGGGAGTCACTATGGCTACACCTTC